A single sample is the source of the 7 T cell receptor beta chains below, sequenced in a study of siplizumab effects on memory and regulatory T cells (dated by TCRdb to the late 2010s). The library came from the immunoSEQ multiplex PCR assay. TCRdb's version of the immuneACCESS table is confined to in-frame rearrangements and falls short of the full clone set. An unresolved V gene accounts for under half of the shortfall where checked; the remainder is of unknown origin. The sample has 20,000 to 30,000 clones on record, around 84% of them singletons. The top ten hold under 25% of the sample. The sample comprised memory CD4+ T cells sorted from blood. Read against the paper, the sample's cell subset or site label means: unstimulated CD4+ memory T cells. These TCRs come from a human donor in good health.

The V and J genes are TRBV4-1 and TRBJ2-5; D is possibly TRBD2 (6 bases). This CDR3 is built from 13 residues. Germline values: CDR1 MGHRA, CDR2 YSYEKL. V was trimmed by 4 bases and J by 5 bases, leaving 11 bases between them. In DNA form, the CDR3 reads TGCGCCAGCAGCCGGGGCGGGGTGGAGACCCAGTACTTC. It specifies CASSRGGVETQYF.

The chain uses TRBV12-5 and TRBJ2-1, with 8 bases fitting TRBD2. Germline-derived CDR1 and CDR2 are LGHNT and FRNRAP. This CDR3 comprises 17 residues. Germline trimming cut 5 bases from V and 4 bases from J; bases unmatched to any gene: 13. The CDR3 nucleotides are TGTGCTAGTGGTCCATCCTCTGCGGGAGGCGCTTACAATGAGCAGTTCTTC. It encodes CASGPSSAGGAYNEQFF. Using reference TRBV12-5 and TRBJ2-1 for the parts outside the CDR3, the full variable domain is DARVTQTPRHKVTEMGQEVTMRCQPILGHNTVFWYRQTMMQGLELLAYFRNRAPLDDSGMPKDRFSAEMPDATLATLKIQPSEPRDSAVYFCASGPSSAGGAYNEQFFGPGTRLTVL.

The rearrangement links TRBV6-4 to TRBJ2-2; D possibly corresponds to TRBD2 (5 bases). This CDR3 is built from 14 residues. Trimming left V 4 bases short and J 3 bases short, with 9 bases between. The germline CDR1 and CDR2 sequences are MRHNA and SNTAGT. In DNA, the CDR3 is TGTGCCAGCAGTGCCGGGGTGGACACCGGGGAGCTGTTTTTT. Translated, it gives CASSAGVDTGELFF.

The chain employs TRBV7-9 and TRBJ2-7; unclear D gene. This CDR3 has 13 amino acids. The germline CDR1 and CDR2 sequences are SEHNR and FQNEAQ (reference sequence). With 3 bases removed from V and 3 bases from J, the gap between germline ends came to 9 bases. CDR3 residues: CASSFITGYEQYF. In nucleotides, the CDR3 is TGTGCCAGCAGCTTTATTACGGGCTACGAGCAGTACTTC.

This chain joins TRBV29-1 and TRBJ1-1, with D tentatively TRBD1 (5 bases). The V and J ends lost 2 bases and 2 bases respectively, with 9 bases between them. Germline lookup yields CDR1 SQVTM and CDR2 ANQGSEA. The CDR3 contains 13 residues. CDR3 DNA sequence: TGCAGCGTTGAAAGGGACTTTAACACTGAAGCTTTCTTT. Amino acid sequence: CSVERDFNTEAFF.

The chain couples TRBV6-1 to TRBJ1-1; weak D call: TRBD1 (5 bases). This CDR3 has 14 amino acids. The V end was cut by 4 bases, the J end by 1 base, with 10 bases between. Looked up from germline, CDR1 is MNHNS and CDR2 is SASEGT. The CDR3 reads CASSATDWNTEAFF. In DNA form, the CDR3 reads TGTGCCAGCAGTGCGACAGACTGGAACACTGAAGCTTTCTTT.

CDR3 nucleotide sequence: TGCAGTCCTCTGCGTGGGTACGAGCAGTACTTC. Protein: CSPLRGYEQYF. The V call is TRBV20-1, the J call TRBJ2-7; D is unclear. Germline V lookup: CDR1 DFQATT, CDR2 SNEGSKA (reference sequence). This CDR3 has 11 residues. Trimming took off 8 bases at V and 4 bases at J, with 12 bases between the two ends.